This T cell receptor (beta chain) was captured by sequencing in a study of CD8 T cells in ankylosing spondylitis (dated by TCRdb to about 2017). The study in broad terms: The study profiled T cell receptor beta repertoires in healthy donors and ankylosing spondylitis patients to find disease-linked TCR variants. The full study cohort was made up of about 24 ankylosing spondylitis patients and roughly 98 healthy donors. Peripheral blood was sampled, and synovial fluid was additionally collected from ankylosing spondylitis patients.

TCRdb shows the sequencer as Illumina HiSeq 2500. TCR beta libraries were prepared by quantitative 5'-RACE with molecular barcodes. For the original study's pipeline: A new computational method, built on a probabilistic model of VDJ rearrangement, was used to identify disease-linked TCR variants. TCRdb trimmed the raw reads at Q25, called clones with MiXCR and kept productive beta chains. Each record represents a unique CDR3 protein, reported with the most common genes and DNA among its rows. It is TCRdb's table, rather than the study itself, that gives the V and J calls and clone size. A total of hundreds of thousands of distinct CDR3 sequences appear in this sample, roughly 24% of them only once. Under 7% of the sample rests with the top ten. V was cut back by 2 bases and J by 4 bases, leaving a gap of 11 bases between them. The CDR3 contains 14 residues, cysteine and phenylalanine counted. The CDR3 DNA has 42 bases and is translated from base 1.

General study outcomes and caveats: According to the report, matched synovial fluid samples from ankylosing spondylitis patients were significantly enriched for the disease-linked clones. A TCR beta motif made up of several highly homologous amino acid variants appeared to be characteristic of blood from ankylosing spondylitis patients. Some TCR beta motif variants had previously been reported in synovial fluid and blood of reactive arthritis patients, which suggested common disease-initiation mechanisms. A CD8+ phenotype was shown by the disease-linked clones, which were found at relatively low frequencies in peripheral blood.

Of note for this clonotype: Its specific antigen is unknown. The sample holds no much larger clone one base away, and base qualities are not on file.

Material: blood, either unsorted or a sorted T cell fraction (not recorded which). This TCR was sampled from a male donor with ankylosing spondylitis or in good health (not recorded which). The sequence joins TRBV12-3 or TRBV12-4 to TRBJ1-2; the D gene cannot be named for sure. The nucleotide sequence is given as TGTGCCAGCAGTTTACCCACGACCCCCTATGGCTACACCTTC. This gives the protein CASSLPTTPYGYTF.